The clone carrying this T cell receptor beta chain was observed many times. In the source study's methods: Across samples, TCR counts had a median of about 93,000 and ranged from roughly 23,224 to 750,000. MiXCR, applied by TCRdb to the RACE reads, yields one record per CDR3 protein. For this entry, the V and J calls and clone size follow TCRdb and not the study's own pipeline. The sample includes 200,000 to 300,000 distinct CDR3 sequences, roughly 8.9% of them seen just once. Noted time point: pre-sensitization, week 0. Specified treatment: therapeutic diphenylcyclopropenone sensitization with weekly scalp DPC. The data derive from a study of human T cells and chemical hapten exposure. V lost 7 bases, J lost 4 bases, and 10 bases lay in between. Germline-derived CDR1 and CDR2 are MNHEY and SVGEGT. This CDR3 spans 12 amino acids.

This receptor was taken from a woman aged 40-49 years with alopecia areata. Some clones in this sample may be carry-over from other donors' samples. The V call is TRBV6-2 or TRBV6-3, the J call TRBJ1-2, with a tentative D call TRBD1 (6 bases). This specimen was whole blood, taken in connection with sensitization to the hapten diphenylcyclopropenone (DPC). As DNA, the CDR3 is TGTGCCAGCAACGAAGGGGGCTATGGCTACACCTTC. It yields the protein CASNEGGYGYTF.